The clone carrying this TCR beta chain came up a few times. Its antigen remains unknown. This record belongs to a study of OX40 agonist ivuxolimab in advanced cancers. Background on the study: Head and neck, renal cell, melanoma or hepatocellular carcinoma were the cancers that dose-escalation patients had.

The germline V and J ends were trimmed by 4 bases and 7 bases, with 8 bases remaining between them. CDR3 length: 11 residues. Study-wide results and caveats: Also present in some nonresponders was a low level of normalized T-cell clonal expansion.

Generated by immunoSEQ multiplex PCR, the TCRdb table keeps only in-frame clones and is missing some. Counted here are tens of thousands of clones, 90% occurring once; the ten biggest clones make up approximately 5%. Researchers took blood at baseline, on cycle 4 day 1, and on cycle 7 day 1. The V and J genes are TRBV5-3 and TRBJ1-2; unclear D gene. TRBV5-3 qualifies as an ORF whose function is uncertain. This receptor was taken from an adult with an advanced solid tumor such as melanoma, head and neck, liver or kidney cancer. The source was CD4+ or CD8+ T cells sorted from blood, collected in a trial of the OX40 agonist ivuxolimab. The CDR3 region is CARSRGSGYTF. The CDR3 coding sequence is TGTGCCAGAAGCCGGGGATCTGGCTACACCTTC.